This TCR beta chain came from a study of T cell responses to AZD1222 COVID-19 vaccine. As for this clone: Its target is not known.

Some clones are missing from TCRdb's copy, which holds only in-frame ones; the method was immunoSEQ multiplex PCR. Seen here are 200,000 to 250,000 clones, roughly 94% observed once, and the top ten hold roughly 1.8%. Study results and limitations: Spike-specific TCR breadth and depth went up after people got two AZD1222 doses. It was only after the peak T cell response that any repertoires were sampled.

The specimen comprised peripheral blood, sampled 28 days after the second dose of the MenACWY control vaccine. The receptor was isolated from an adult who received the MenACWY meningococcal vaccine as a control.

The CDR3 DNA sequence: TGTGCCAGTAGGTTAGAGGGGGCTCAGCCCCAGCATTTT. Translated, it gives CASRLEGAQPQHF. The chain employs TRBV19 and TRBJ1-5, with TRBD1 matching 7 bases. CDR3 size: 13 residues. Per the germline V gene, CDR1 is LNHDA and CDR2 is SQIVND (reference sequence). Trimming took 6 bases from V and 6 from J; bases not matched to a gene: 5. Using reference TRBV19 and TRBJ1-5 for the parts outside the CDR3, the full variable domain is DGGITQSPKYLFRKEGQNVTLSCEQNLNHDAMYWYRQDPGQGLRLIYYSQIVNDFQKGDIAEGYSVSREKKESFPLTVTSAQKNPTAFYLCASRLEGAQPQHFGDGTRLSIL.